The entry below describes one T cell receptor beta chain. This CDR3 has 15 amino acids. In germline, CDR1 is LNHDA, CDR2 SQIVND (reference sequence). The V end was cut by 5 bases, the J end by 0 bases, with 13 bases between. Seattle cases were enrolled at active infection and followed longitudinally. This entry is derived from a study of blood T cell repertoires in COVID-19. Study-wide context: Samples representing acute and convalescent COVID-19 were sourced from the United States, Italy and Spain. PBMCs, B-cell-depleted T cells, or T cells were the source of the cDNA or gDNA that made up the material.

Per the study methods: Scientists estimated how many nucleated cells there were by amplifying reference gene primers. Profiled with immunoSEQ multiplex PCR; TCRdb holds only in-frame clones, not every one. V, J and clone size were drawn from that table, and D and trimming were deduced from the DNA. Of about 68,000 clones listed, roughly 91% are singletons. Sequenced input: peripheral blood. J is TRBJ1-2 and V is TRBV19; weak D call: TRBD1 (5 bases). The sequence was obtained from a man aged 50 to 59 with COVID-19, enrolled during active disease. The CDR3 spells CASSLLDTANYGYTF. DNA for the CDR3: TGTGCCAGTAGTCTTCTGGACACCGCTAACTATGGCTACACCTTC.